Detailed here is one TCR beta chain. Its antigen is currently unknown. TCRdb's copy holds only in-frame clones and misses some; the assay was immunoSEQ multiplex PCR. The data contain over 65,000 clones, 93% of them seen just once; the ten biggest clones take up about 5%. These data come from a study of siplizumab effects on memory and regulatory T cells. Points from the study as a whole: Suppressive activity of Tregs proliferating in siplizumab cultures remained unconfirmed. There appeared to be greater diversity in naive T cells than in memory cells, and naive T cells seemed major contributors to the alloresponse. No assignable naive or memory phenotype existed for roughly 80-97% of proliferating CD4+ or CD8+ clones. Siplizumab gave mappable alloreactive CD4+ clones an average Treg-derived fraction of approximately 69%, against around 27% in controls.

This clonotype was sampled from a human donor in good health. The source material was CD8+ T cells sorted from blood.

The CDR3 DNA sequence: TGTGCCAGCCTCCTGGGGCGCCTAACCAGCAATCAGCCCCAGCATTTT. Translation: CASLLGRLTSNQPQHF. The chain employs TRBV5-4 and TRBJ1-5; possible D gene TRBD1, 5 bases. Germline V gene sequence: CDR1 SGHNT, CDR2 YYREEE (reference sequence). There are 16 residues in the CDR3. V lost 7 bases and J 1 base, leaving 18 bases between the germline ends.